This T cell receptor beta chain emerged from a study of T cells in Graves' hyperthyroidism and ophthalmopathy. Study-wide points: The majority of expanded thyroid clonotypes above 0.001 also appeared in blood.

This clonotype was counted many times. Its specificity is unknown. Authors of the study amplified TCR beta CDR3 regions from RNA transcripts. A set of HTBI primers served as the primers for a first-round RT-PCR of the TCR CDR3. TCRdb independently ran MiXCR on the multiplex PCR reads; one entry per CDR3 protein. The sample consists of around 350,000 distinct CDR3 sequences, approximately 15% of them appearing once. This CDR3 has 12 amino acids. Germline V gene sequence: CDR1 SGHTA, CDR2 FQGNSA. V was shortened by 6 bases and J by 4 bases, with 8 bases between the two germline ends. Fresh 10 ml peripheral blood yielded PBMCs.

The sequencing sample was made of blood. The genes are TRBV7-2 and TRBJ2-3, with D perhaps TRBD2 (5 bases). This TCR came from a woman in her 30s with Graves' ophthalmopathy. The DNA for the CDR3 is TGTGCCAGCAGTGCACTAGCAGATACGCAGTATTTT. It yields the protein CASSALADTQYF.